Listed below are T cell receptor beta chains from one sample, sequenced in a study of vaccination and CD4 T cells after COVID-19. Which antigens these TCRs recognize remains unknown. Using its own MiXCR run on the PCR reads, TCRdb lists one record per CDR3 protein. This sample has some 16,000 distinct CDR3 sequences; 30% to 45% occur once, and the top ten carry around an eighth. The sample comprised CD4+ T cells from blood, cultured in vitro. These receptors came from a human donor who had recovered from COVID-19. Both conserved end residues are part of each CDR3. D genes are given only for firm matches. Only part of the rows carry a size: once, few, many, or a class if the clone is expanded.

cdr3_nt cdr3_aa cdr3_length d_call j_call clone_size v_call
TGTGCCAGCAGTGATAGCGGGAGGGACACCGGGGAGCTGTTTTTT CASSDSGRDTGELFF 15 TRBD2 TRBJ2-2 - TRBV25-1
TGTGCCAGCTCAGACATGAACACTGAAGCTTACTTT CASSDMNTEAYF 12 - TRBJ1-1 once TRBV18
TGTGCCAGCAGTGAAGAGGGGATCTCCTACGAGCAGTACTTC CASSEEGISYEQYF 14 - TRBJ2-7 - TRBV2
TGTGCCAGCAGCCAAGATCCGGGGGCCTTGGAGCAGTTCTTC CASSQDPGALEQFF 14 - TRBJ2-1 few TRBV3-1
TGTGCCAGCAGCTTAGCGCGTGGCAGAAAACAGCATTTT CASSLARGRKQHF 13 - TRBJ1-5 few TRBV7-2
TGCGCCAGCAGCCAAGATATGCTCTACGAGCAGTACTTC CASSQDMLYEQYF 13 - TRBJ2-7 - TRBV4-3
TGTGCCAGCAGCCAAGGGATCAATCAGCCCCAGCATTTT CASSQGINQPQHF 13 - TRBJ1-5 few TRBV14
TGTGCCACCAGCAGAGATCGGTTGGGACAGGGGGCAAGTGAGCAGTTCTTC CATSRDRLGQGASEQFF 17 TRBD1 TRBJ2-1 - TRBV15
TGTGCCAGCAGCCAACCTGATGGGGATCAGCCCCAGCATTTT CASSQPDGDQPQHF 14 - TRBJ1-5 - TRBV4-2
TGTGCCAGCAGGGCCATCAGGGGAACCGGGGAGCTGTTTTTT CASRAIRGTGELFF 14 - TRBJ2-2 - TRBV2
TGCGCCAGCAAGAGTCAAAGGACAACCCCCCCTACGCAGTATTTT CASKSQRTTPPTQYF 15 - TRBJ2-3 - TRBV10-1
TGCAGCGGTTACACCAACCCCGCTGAAGCTTTCTTT CSGYTNPAEAFF 12 - TRBJ1-1 - TRBV29-1
TGTGCCAGCAGCTTGGACAGGGGTTGGTGGAACACCATATATTTT CASSLDRGWWNTIYF 15 TRBD1 TRBJ1-3 few TRBV6-1
TGTGCCACGAAGGTTGATTGGGGGAGCTCCTACGAGCAGTACTTC CATKVDWGSSYEQYF 15 - TRBJ2-7 few TRBV6-1
TGTGCCAGCAGTGGAATCGGGACAGGGCTCGAAAAACTGTTTTTT CASSGIGTGLEKLFF 15 TRBD1 TRBJ1-4 - TRBV6-1
TGCGCCAGCAGCTCGGTCGGACAGAGCTCTGGAAACACCATATATTTT CASSSVGQSSGNTIYF 16 - TRBJ1-3 - TRBV5-1
TGTGCCAGCAGTGCCCGTGACGCCCCGAGCAATGAGCAGTTCTTC CASSARDAPSNEQFF 15 - TRBJ2-1 - TRBV5-8
TGTGCCAGCTCCAAGGACAGAAAAGAGACCCAGTACTTC CASSKDRKETQYF 13 - TRBJ2-5 - TRBV18
TGTGCCAGCAGTTACCGGGGGACAGGGGGGGATGGCTACACCTTC CASSYRGTGGDGYTF 15 TRBD1 TRBJ1-2 few TRBV6-5
TGTGCCAGCAGTTCTACGAGGCTGTACAATGAGCAGTTCTTC CASSSTRLYNEQFF 14 - TRBJ2-1 - TRBV28
TGTGCCAGTAGTACCAGGGACGGGCCGAACACTGAAGCTTTCTTT CASSTRDGPNTEAFF 15 - TRBJ1-1 few TRBV19
TGCAGTGCTAGATGGGGGACGGGGGTCACTGAAGCTTTCTTT CSARWGTGVTEAFF 14 - TRBJ1-1 - TRBV20-1
TGTGCCAGCACACTAGCGGCCTCCTACGAGCAGTACTTC CASTLAASYEQYF 13 TRBD2 TRBJ2-7 - TRBV28
TGTGCCAGCAGACAGGGGGGTTACACTGAAGCTTTCTTT CASRQGGYTEAFF 13 TRBD1 TRBJ1-1 - TRBV2
TGTGCCAGCAGTGAGTTGGACAGGGGTAATTCACCCCTCCACTTT CASSELDRGNSPLHF 15 TRBD1 TRBJ1-6 few TRBV6-1
TGTGCCAGCAGATCATATGACTATTTCTCTTCCTACGAGCGGTACTTC CASRSYDYFSSYERYF 16 - TRBJ2-7 - TRBV27
TGCAGTGCTAGACTCCTAGCGGGCTCCTTTTCAGATACGCAGTATTTT CSARLLAGSFSDTQYF 16 TRBD2 TRBJ2-3 few TRBV20-1
TGTGCCAGCAGCTCCGGGACAGGGGCACCAGATACGCAGTATTTT CASSSGTGAPDTQYF 15 TRBD1 TRBJ2-3 - TRBV7-9
TGTGCCACCAGCGACCCTCGGACACGCGGAGGCAAAAACATTCAGTACTTC CATSDPRTRGGKNIQYF 17 - TRBJ2-4 few TRBV15
TGCGCCAGCAGTGAGAGTTCGAGACCCAACAATGAGCAGTTCTTC CASSESSRPNNEQFF 15 - TRBJ2-1 - TRBV10-2
TGTGCCAGCAGATTTCAGGGGAGGGACACTGAAGCTTTCTTT CASRFQGRDTEAFF 14 - TRBJ1-1 - TRBV6-1
TGTGCCAGCAGCTCAACGTACAATAGGGATTCGCCCCTCCACTTT CASSSTYNRDSPLHF 15 - TRBJ1-6 few TRBV7-9
TGTGCCAGCAGTCAGGGCGACAGGGACCAAGAGGCCCAGTACTTC CASSQGDRDQEAQYF 15 TRBD1 TRBJ2-5 - TRBV12-3/TRBV12-4
TGCAGTGCTAGAAACCTGGGGTGGGAGCAGTTCTTC CSARNLGWEQFF 12 - TRBJ2-1 - TRBV20-1
TGTGCCAGCACCAGACAGGCTAGCGGGTTAGATACGCAGTATTTT CASTRQASGLDTQYF 15 TRBD2 TRBJ2-3 - TRBV6-1
TGTGCCAGCAGTAGGGCGACGTGGGGCGAAGAGACCCAGTACTTC CASSRATWGEETQYF 15 - TRBJ2-5 - TRBV6-1
TGTGCCAGCAGCCTCGGGACAAGAGCTTTCTTT CASSLGTRAFF 11 - TRBJ1-1 few TRBV6-1